The present T cell receptor (beta chain) was sequenced within a study of blood T cell repertoires in COVID-19. Trimming shortened V by 9 bases and J by 7 bases, and 16 bases separated the two germline ends. Germline CDR1 LGHNT, CDR2 FRNRAP. The CDR3 is 13 amino acids. TCRdb keeps only in-frame clones here, not all; method: immunoSEQ multiplex PCR. The sample consists of about 500,000 clones, about nine tenths of them appearing once. Sequenced: PBMCs or T cells enriched from blood (not recorded which). V gene TRBV12-5 combines with J gene TRBJ1-5; a possible D gene is TRBD1 (6 bases). This sequence originates from a woman aged 18 to 35 who had recovered from COVID-19. This chain's CDR3 is CASLKQGNQPQHF. CDR3 nucleotide sequence: TGTGCTAGCCTGAAACAGGGAAACCAGCCCCAGCATTTT.